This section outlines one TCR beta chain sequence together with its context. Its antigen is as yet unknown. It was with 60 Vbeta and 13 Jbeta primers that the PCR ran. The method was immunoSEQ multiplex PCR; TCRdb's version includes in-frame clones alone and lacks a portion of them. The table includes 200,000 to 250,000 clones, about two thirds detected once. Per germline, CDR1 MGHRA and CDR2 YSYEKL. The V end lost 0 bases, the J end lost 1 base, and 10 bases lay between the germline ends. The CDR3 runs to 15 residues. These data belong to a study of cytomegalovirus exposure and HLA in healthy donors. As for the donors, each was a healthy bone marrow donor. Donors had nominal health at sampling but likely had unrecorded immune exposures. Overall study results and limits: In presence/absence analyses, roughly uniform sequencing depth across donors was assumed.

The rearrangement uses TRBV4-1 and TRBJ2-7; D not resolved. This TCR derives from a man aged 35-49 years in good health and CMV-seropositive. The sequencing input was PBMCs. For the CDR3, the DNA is TGCGCCAGCAGCCAAGATTTGGGCTCTTCCTACGAGCAGTACTTC. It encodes CASSQDLGSSYEQYF.